This T cell receptor (beta chain) emerged from a study of radiotherapy plus CTLA-4 blockade in lung cancer. Study-wide results and caveats: Radiotherapy with ipilimumab was followed by blood expansion of tumor-derived clones.

Focal radiation and CTLA-4 blockade (ipilimumab) were tested in chemo-refractory metastatic non-small-cell lung cancer patients. The CDR3 has 19 residues. V lost 5 bases and J lost 0, with 23 bases in between. Germline CDR1 is SGHAT and CDR2 is FQNNGV. This clone was seen only a few times. The antigen is not known. Measured with immunoSEQ multiplex PCR; TCRdb has only the in-frame clones, and not every one. The data hold 45,000 or so clones, with 60% to 80% observed a single time. This specimen was peripheral blood, taken from a patient treated with radiotherapy plus ipilimumab. This TCR came from a human donor with non-small cell lung cancer who had stable disease on radiotherapy plus ipilimumab. The chain joins TRBV11-2 to TRBJ2-4; maybe TRBD2 (6 bases). The CDR3 coding sequence is TGTGCCAGCAGCCCCGCCCTCGGGAGCGGAATCTTAGCCAAAAACATTCAGTACTTC. It translates to CASSPALGSGILAKNIQYF.